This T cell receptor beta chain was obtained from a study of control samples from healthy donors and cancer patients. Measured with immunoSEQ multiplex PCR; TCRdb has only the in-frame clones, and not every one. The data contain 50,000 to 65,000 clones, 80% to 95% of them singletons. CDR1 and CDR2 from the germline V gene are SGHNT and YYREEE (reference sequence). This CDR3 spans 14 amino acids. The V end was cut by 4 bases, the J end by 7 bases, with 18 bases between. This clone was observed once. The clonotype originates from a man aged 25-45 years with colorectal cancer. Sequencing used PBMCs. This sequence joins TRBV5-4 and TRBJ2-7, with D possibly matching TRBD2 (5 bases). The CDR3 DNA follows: TGTGCCAGCAGCGACGGGATAGCCCCGCAGGAGCAGTACTTC. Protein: CASSDGIAPQEQYF.